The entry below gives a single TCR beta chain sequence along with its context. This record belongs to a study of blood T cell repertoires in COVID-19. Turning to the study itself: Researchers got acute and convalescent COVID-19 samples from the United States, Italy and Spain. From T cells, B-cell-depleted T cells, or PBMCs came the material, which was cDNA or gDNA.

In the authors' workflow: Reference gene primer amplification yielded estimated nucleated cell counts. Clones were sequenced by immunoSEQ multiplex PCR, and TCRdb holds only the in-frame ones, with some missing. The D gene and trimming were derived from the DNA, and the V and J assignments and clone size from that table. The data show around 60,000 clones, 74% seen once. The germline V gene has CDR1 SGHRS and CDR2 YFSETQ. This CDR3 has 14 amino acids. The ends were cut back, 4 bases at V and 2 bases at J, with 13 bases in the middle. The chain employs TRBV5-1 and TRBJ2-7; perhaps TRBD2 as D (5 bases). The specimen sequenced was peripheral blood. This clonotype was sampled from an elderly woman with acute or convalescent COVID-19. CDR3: CASSVSPGTYEQYF. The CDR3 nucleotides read TGCGCCAGCAGCGTAAGTCCGGGGACCTACGAGCAGTACTTC.